This T cell receptor (beta chain) was identified in a study of OX40 agonist ivuxolimab in advanced cancers. The wider study: Ivuxolimab was administered intravenously to patients at 0.01 to 10 mg/kg every 2 weeks.

Anyone with autoimmune disease history or systemic immunosuppression was excluded. Drawing of blood for sampling happened at baseline, at cycle 4 day 1, and at cycle 7 day 1. There are 13 residues in the CDR3. Germline values: CDR1 LNHDA, CDR2 SQIVND (reference sequence). The V and J ends lost 7 bases and 1 base respectively, with 10 bases between them. About this clone: Its antigen is unidentified.

Sequencing used immunoSEQ multiplex PCR; TCRdb keeps in-frame clones, though not all of them. This sample has just under 65,000 clones, with 86% found just once. Study conclusions and caveats: Relative to CD4+ cells, CD8+ T cells on average had more expanded clones.

The source of this sequence is an adult with an advanced solid tumor such as melanoma, head and neck, liver or kidney cancer. The source was CD4+ or CD8+ T cells sorted from blood, collected in a trial of the OX40 agonist ivuxolimab. This sequence joins TRBV19 and TRBJ1-1; D unclear. The CDR3 DNA reads TGTGCCAGTACCCCGACGAGGAACACTGAAGCTTTCTTT. Translation gives CASTPTRNTEAFF.